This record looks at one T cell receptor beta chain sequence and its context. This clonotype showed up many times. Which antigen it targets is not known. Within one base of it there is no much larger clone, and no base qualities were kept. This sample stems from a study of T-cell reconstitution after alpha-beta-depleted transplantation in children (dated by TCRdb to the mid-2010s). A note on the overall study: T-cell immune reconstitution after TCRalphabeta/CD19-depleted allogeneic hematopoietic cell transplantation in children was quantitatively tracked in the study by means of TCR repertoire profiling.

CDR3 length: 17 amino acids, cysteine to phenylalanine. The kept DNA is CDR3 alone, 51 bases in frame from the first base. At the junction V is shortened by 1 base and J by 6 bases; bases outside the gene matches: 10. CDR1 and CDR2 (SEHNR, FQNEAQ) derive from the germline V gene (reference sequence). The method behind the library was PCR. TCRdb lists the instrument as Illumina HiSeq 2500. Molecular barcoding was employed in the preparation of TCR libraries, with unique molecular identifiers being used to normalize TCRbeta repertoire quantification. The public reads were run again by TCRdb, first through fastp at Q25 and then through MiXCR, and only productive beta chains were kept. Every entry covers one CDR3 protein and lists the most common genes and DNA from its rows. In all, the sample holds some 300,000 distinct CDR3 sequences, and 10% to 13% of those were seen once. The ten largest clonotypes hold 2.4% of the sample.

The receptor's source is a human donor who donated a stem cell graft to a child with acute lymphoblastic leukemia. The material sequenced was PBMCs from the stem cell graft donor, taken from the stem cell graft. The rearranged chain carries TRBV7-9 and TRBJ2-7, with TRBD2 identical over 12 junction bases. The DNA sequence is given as TGTGCCAGCAGCTTAGGGACTAGCGGGAAGCAATTTAGCGAGCAGTACTTC. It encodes CASSLGTSGKQFSEQYF.